Presented here are 30 T cell receptor beta chains from one specimen sequenced in a study of control samples from healthy donors and cancer patients. The data were produced by immunoSEQ multiplex PCR, yet TCRdb's version contains in-frame clones alone and is incomplete. Of 85,000 to 100,000 clones in the sample, 90% to 95% are singletons; the top ten hold approximately 7.6%. What was sequenced was blood. These receptors all stem from a young man in good health.

The chain carries TRBV2 and TRBJ1-2, with a weak D call TRBD1 (5 bases). V gave up 8 bases and J gave up 6 bases, with 10 bases separating them. The CDR3 is 11 residues long. The germline CDR1 and CDR2 sequences are SNHLY and FYNNEI. The CDR3 spells CASALGHGYTF. CDR3 nucleotides: TGTGCCAGCGCGCTGGGGCATGGCTACACCTTC.

This clone was observed a single time. V gene TRBV6-5 combines with J gene TRBJ1-5, with D maybe TRBD1 (5 bases). The length of the CDR3 is 14 residues. The germline V gene has CDR1 MNHEY and CDR2 SVGAGI. Trimming took 2 bases from V and 6 from J, leaving 11 bases between them. CDR3 amino acids: CASSYSQGGQPQHF. The CDR3, as DNA: TGTGCCAGCAGTTACAGTCAGGGAGGTCAGCCCCAGCATTTT.

This chain links TRBV19 with TRBJ1-4; TRBD1 aligns across 11 bases. In germline, CDR1 is LNHDA, CDR2 SQIVND (reference sequence). This CDR3 is 16 amino acids long. J was trimmed by 3 bases and V by 8 bases; bases with no gene match: 8. This CDR3 is CASGQGAMWANEKLFF. As DNA, the CDR3 is TGTGCCAGTGGACAGGGGGCGATGTGGGCTAATGAAAAACTGTTTTTT.

The rearrangement uses TRBV4-2 and TRBJ2-3; D remains unclear. This CDR3 is built from 15 residues. The V gene's germline CDR1 is LGHNA and CDR2 YNFKEQ. Trimming shortened V by 1 base and J by 2 bases, and 10 bases separated the two germline ends. The CDR3 DNA reads as TGTGCCAGCAGCCAAGGAGATCGGACCACAGATACGCAGTATTTT. Amino acids: CASSQGDRTTDTQYF.

V gene TRBV5-8 combines with J gene TRBJ1-4, with 8 bases aligning to TRBD1. CDR1 SGHTS and CDR2 YDEGEE come from the germline V gene. Unmatched junction bases numbered 6, after V lost 5 bases and J lost 0 bases. This CDR3 is built from 16 residues. CDR3 loop: CASRLGQVATNEKLFF. CDR3 bases: TGTGCCAGCAGGCTGGGACAGGTTGCAACTAATGAAAAACTGTTTTTT.

The chain recombines TRBV5-1 with TRBJ1-2, with a tentative D call TRBD1 (5 bases). Germline V gene sequence: CDR1 SGHRS, CDR2 YFSETQ. This CDR3 comprises 13 residues. Trimming took 6 bases from V and 0 from J, leaving 9 bases between them. The CDR3 sequence: CASTLDTNYGYTF. DNA of the CDR3: TGCGCCAGCACCCTGGACACTAACTATGGCTACACCTTC. Filled out from reference TRBV5-1 and TRBJ1-2, the complete variable domain reads KAGVTQTPRYLIKTRGQQVTLSCSPISGHRSVSWYQQTPGQGLQFLFEYFSETQRNKGNFPGRFSGRQFSNSRSEMNVSTLELGDSALYLCASTLDTNYGYTFGSGTRLTVV.

The V call is TRBV5-4, the J call TRBJ2-7, with 8 bases matching TRBD2. The V segment lost 3 bases and the J segment 3 bases; nucleotides outside the gene matches: 8. Germline CDR1 SGHNT, CDR2 YYREEE (reference sequence). The CDR3 has 15 amino acids. The CDR3 DNA is TGTGCCAGCAGCTCCCCACTAGCGGTAGACTACGAGCAGTACTTC. It is translated as CASSSPLAVDYEQYF.

V and J are TRBV4-1 and TRBJ1-4; D gene uncertain. The ends were cut back, 0 bases at V and 10 bases at J, with 9 bases in the middle. Germline V lookup: CDR1 MGHRA, CDR2 YSYEKL. CDR3 length: 13 residues. The CDR3 sequence: CASSQDRALKLFF. The CDR3 coding sequence is TGCGCCAGCAGCCAAGATCGGGCTCTAAAACTGTTTTTT.

The J gene is TRBJ1-1, the V gene TRBV5-6, with D possibly matching TRBD1 (5 bases). Germline V gene sequence: CDR1 SGHDT, CDR2 YYEEEE. The CDR3 is made up of 14 amino acids. The germline V and J ends were trimmed by 4 bases and 4 bases, with 14 bases remaining between them. CDR3: CASSARWGITEAFF. The CDR3 DNA sequence: TGTGCCAGCAGCGCACGTTGGGGCATCACTGAAGCTTTCTTT.

The V call is TRBV18, the J call TRBJ1-2; no firm D call. Trimming stripped 0 bases from V and 0 bases from J, with 8 bases between. Germline CDR1 KGHSH, CDR2 LQKENI. The CDR3 is made up of 15 amino acids. CDR3 sequence (DNA): TGTGCCAGCTCACCACCCCGGAACCCTAACTATGGCTACACCTTC. Residues: CASSPPRNPNYGYTF.

The chain has TRBV12-3 or TRBV12-4 and TRBJ1-1; the D gene is possibly TRBD1 (5 bases). V was pared by 4 bases and J by 11 bases, with 14 bases between. CDR3 length: 12 amino acids. In nucleotides, the CDR3 is TGTGCCAGCAGTTCCCGCGGGGCTCGGGCTTTCTTT. It translates to CASSSRGARAFF.

The chain has TRBV11-3 and TRBJ1-1, with D possibly TRBD1 on 5 matching bases. This CDR3 region has 14 residues. Trimming removed 1 base at V and 3 bases at J, with 9 bases between. CDR1 is SGHNT and CDR2 is YENEEA in the germline V gene. DNA of the CDR3: TGTGCCAGCAGCTTAGCCGGGGGGTACACTGAAGCTTTCTTT. Translating it yields CASSLAGGYTEAFF.

The chain joins TRBV19 to TRBJ2-7, with 7 bases that match TRBD1. The CDR3 loop spans 13 amino acids. Germline assignment: CDR1 LNHDA and CDR2 SQIVND (reference sequence). V shed 9 bases, J shed 1 base, and the junction held 6 bases outside the gene matches. This CDR3 reads CASRDSGSYEQYF. The CDR3 coding sequence is TGTGCCAGCCGGGACAGTGGGTCCTACGAGCAGTACTTC.

V gene TRBV2 combines with J gene TRBJ1-1; a possible D gene is TRBD1 (6 bases). The CDR3 has 16 residues. Deletions cut 4 bases from V and 2 bases from J, with 17 bases between. The germline CDR1 and CDR2 sequences are SNHLY and FYNNEI. The CDR3 region is CASSGWGQVGNTEAFF. For the CDR3, the DNA is TGTGCCAGCAGTGGATGGGGGCAAGTAGGAAACACTGAAGCTTTCTTT.

V and J are TRBV4-2 and TRBJ2-3; possibly TRBD2 for D (5 bases). This CDR3 has 16 amino acids. Germline loops: CDR1 LGHNA, CDR2 YNFKEQ. V was cut by 0 bases and J by 0 bases, with 10 bases left in between. The CDR3 spells CASSQDWKRSTDTQYF. The CDR3 nucleotides read TGTGCCAGCAGCCAAGACTGGAAGCGGAGCACAGATACGCAGTATTTT.

This chain uses TRBV6-5 with TRBJ1-5; 9 nucleotides match TRBD1. Germline V gives CDR1 MNHEY, CDR2 SVGAGI. The ends lost 6 bases at V and 6 bases at J; junction bases unmatched: 9. The CDR3 extends over 15 amino acids. CDR3 nucleotide sequence: TGTGCCAGCAGACAGGGGGCTGGGGGGGGTCAGCCCCAGCATTTT. Encoded protein: CASRQGAGGGQPQHF.

The chain carries TRBV7-6 and TRBJ2-5; D assignment may be TRBD1 or TRBD2 (5 bases each). Germline V gene data show CDR1 as SGHVS and CDR2 as FNYEAQ. V gave up 4 bases and J gave up 5 bases, with 11 bases separating them. The CDR3 runs to 13 residues. CDR3 loop: CASSSRGFETQYF. The CDR3 bases are TGTGCCAGCAGCTCGAGGGGTTTCGAGACCCAGTACTTC.

This clone is a singleton in its sample. The rearrangement uses TRBV12-5 and TRBJ2-1; 8 bases align to TRBD1. The germline CDR1 and CDR2 sequences are LGHNT and FRNRAP. This CDR3 comprises 16 residues. Trimming at V came to 1 base and at J to 7 bases, leaving 9 bases not matched to a gene. This CDR3 reads CASGLAPGQVMNEQFF. The CDR3 nucleotides read TGTGCTAGTGGTTTGGCACCGGGACAGGTTATGAATGAGCAGTTCTTC. Variable domain in full (rest from reference TRBV12-5 and TRBJ2-1): DARVTQTPRHKVTEMGQEVTMRCQPILGHNTVFWYRQTMMQGLELLAYFRNRAPLDDSGMPKDRFSAEMPDATLATLKIQPSEPRDSAVYFCASGLAPGQVMNEQFFGPGTRLTVL.

This clone was observed once. The chain recombines TRBV5-6 with TRBJ1-5; 9 nucleotides match TRBD1. Looked up from germline, CDR1 is SGHDT and CDR2 is YYEEEE. This CDR3 comprises 15 residues. V lost 0 bases to trimming and J lost 5 bases; unmatched junction nucleotides: 3. CDR3 protein: CASSLGTGEDQPQHF. The CDR3 region has the DNA TGTGCCAGCAGCTTGGGGACAGGGGAGGATCAGCCCCAGCATTTT.

This chain connects TRBV14 to TRBJ2-3, with a possible D match to TRBD1 (5 bases). Germline V gives CDR1 SGHDN, CDR2 FVKESK. The CDR3 totals 14 residues. Trimming took off 0 bases at V and 10 bases at J, with 14 bases between the two ends. The CDR3 bases are TGTGCCAGCAGCCAAGATCTAGGGCAGGGCGCGCAGTATTTT. It is translated as CASSQDLGQGAQYF. The full variable domain, rest sourced from reference TRBV14 and TRBJ2-3, is EAGVTQFPSHSVIEKGQTVTLRCDPISGHDNLYWYRRVMGKEIKFLLHFVKESKQDESGMPNNRFLAERTGGTYSTLKVQPAELEDSGVYFCASSQDLGQGAQYFGPGTRLTVL.

This chain uses TRBV28 with TRBJ1-5, with D unclear. Germline CDR1 is MDHEN and CDR2 is SYDVKM. The CDR3 sequence is 14 residues long. Trimming removed 6 bases from V and 6 bases from J, with 15 bases in between. DNA for the CDR3: TGTGCCAGCAGACCCCCCGGGCCCGGTCAGCCCCAGCATTTT. Translation gives CASRPPGPGQPQHF.

This chain joins TRBV19 and TRBJ1-1; TRBD1 agrees at 8 bases. V was pared by 8 bases and J by 9 bases, with 11 bases of the junction left unmatched. This CDR3 is built from 13 residues. Germline loops: CDR1 LNHDA, CDR2 SQIVND (reference sequence). The CDR3, as DNA: TGTGCCAGTGGGAGGACAGGGCCCACGAAAGCTTTCTTT. Its protein product is CASGRTGPTKAFF.

The gene calls are TRBV7-8 and TRBJ1-2; no definite D call. Germline CDR1 and CDR2: SGHVS and FQNEAQ. The V and J ends lost 0 bases and 7 bases respectively, with 18 bases between them. The CDR3 sequence is 16 residues long. DNA for the CDR3: TGTGCCAGCAGCTTAGCGAGGGTTGCCCGGGTCGGTGGCTACACCTTC. It codes for CASSLARVARVGGYTF.

This chain links TRBV14 with TRBJ2-2; D unresolved. Germline-derived CDR1 and CDR2 are SGHDN and FVKESK. Deletions cut 1 base from V and 6 bases from J, with 9 bases between. This CDR3 spans 14 amino acids. For the CDR3, the DNA is TGTGCCAGCAGCCAAGTTGGGCGTGCCGGGGAGCTGTTTTTT. Its protein product is CASSQVGRAGELFF.

The chain links TRBV2 to TRBJ2-1; 8 bases line up with TRBD2. The germline gives CDR1 SNHLY, CDR2 FYNNEI. V trimming: 6 bases; J trimming: 4 bases; junction bases outside the gene matches: 2. The CDR3 is 13 residues long. CDR3 sequence reads: CASRREAYNEQFF. The CDR3, as DNA: TGTGCCAGCAGGCGGGAGGCATACAATGAGCAGTTCTTC. The full variable domain, rest sourced from reference TRBV2 and TRBJ2-1, is EPEVTQTPSHQVTQMGQEVILRCVPISNHLYFYWYRQILGQKVEFLVSFYNNEISEKSEIFDDQFSVERPDGSNFTLKIRSTKLEDSAMYFCASRREAYNEQFFGPGTRLTVL.

This chain links TRBV4-3 with TRBJ2-1; 11 nucleotides align to TRBD1. The length of the CDR3 is 13 residues. Looked up from germline, CDR1 is LGHNA and CDR2 is YSLEER. V lost 8 bases and J lost 9; bases outside the gene matches: 6. In DNA form, the CDR3 reads TGCGCCAGCCGGGACAGGGGGTCTTCTGAGCAGTTCTTC. It is translated as CASRDRGSSEQFF.

J is TRBJ1-4 and V is TRBV30; D call uncertain. The CDR3 runs to 11 residues. Trimming left V 5 bases short and J 4 bases short, with 5 bases between. Germline lookup yields CDR1 GTSNPN and CDR2 SVGIG (reference sequence). The CDR3 loop reads CAWWHNEKLFF. Written as DNA, the CDR3 is TGTGCCTGGTGGCATAATGAAAAACTGTTTTTT.

The J gene is TRBJ2-7, the V gene TRBV14; the D gene could be TRBD1 or TRBD2 (5 bases each). Trimming cost V 3 bases and J 7 bases, with 13 bases left between them. Per the germline V gene, CDR1 is SGHDN and CDR2 is FVKESK. CDR3 length: 13 residues. The CDR3 protein is CASSHGGVREQYF. The CDR3 nucleotides are TGTGCCAGCAGCCATGGGGGAGTAAGGGAGCAGTACTTC.

CDR3 residues: CASSRWGYEQYF. The CDR3 nucleotides are TGTGCCAGCAGTCGTTGGGGATACGAGCAGTACTTC. The J gene is TRBJ2-7, the V gene TRBV12-3 or TRBV12-4; D is unresolved. Trimming removed 5 bases from V and 4 bases from J, with 9 bases in between. The CDR3 length is 12 residues.

The J gene is TRBJ2-3, the V gene TRBV6-2 or TRBV6-3; D is ambiguous. V lost 3 bases and J 5 bases, leaving 9 bases between the germline ends. Per germline, CDR1 MNHEY and CDR2 SVGEGT. CDR3 size: 13 residues. CDR3 sequence reads: CASSYPGLDTQYF. The CDR3 nucleotides read TGTGCCAGCAGTTATCCCGGTTTAGATACGCAGTATTTT.